A single sample is the source of the 19 T cell receptor beta chains below, sequenced in a study of T cells of healthy individuals. MiXCR was run by TCRdb on the 5' RACE reads, yielding one entry per CDR3 protein. Among around 63,000 distinct CDR3 sequences listed, around 15% were seen once. The receptors here all came from a human donor in good health.

The rearrangement links TRBV4-1 to TRBJ2-2; 7 positions agree with TRBD1. There are 14 residues in the CDR3. V trimming: 5 bases; J trimming: 4 bases; junction bases outside the gene matches: 4. The V gene's germline CDR1 is MGHRA and CDR2 YSYEKL. CDR3 sequence: CASSRGPGTGELFF. The DNA for the CDR3 is TGCGCCAGCAGCAGGGGGCCGGGCACCGGGGAGCTGTTTTTT.

This clonotype has a count of ten or more. CDR3 residues: CASSQDGGGTYNEQFF. CDR3 DNA: TGCGCCAGCAGTCAGGACGGGGGGGGAACCTACAATGAGCAGTTCTTC. The chain links TRBV5-1 to TRBJ2-1, with TRBD2 identical over 8 bases. CDR1 is SGHRS and CDR2 is YFSETQ in the germline V gene. The CDR3 is made up of 16 amino acids. The V gene end was trimmed by 5 bases and the J gene end by 2 bases; junction bases not matched to a gene: 9. The full variable domain, completed using reference TRBV5-1 and TRBJ2-1, is KAGVTQTPRYLIKTRGQQVTLSCSPISGHRSVSWYQQTPGQGLQFLFEYFSETQRNKGNFPGRFSGRQFSNSRSEMNVSTLELGDSALYLCASSQDGGGTYNEQFFGPGTRLTVL.

The rearrangement links TRBV7-2 to TRBJ1-2; D is unresolved. The CDR3 totals 15 residues. Germline CDR1 and CDR2: SGHTA and FQGNSA. Trimming left V 5 bases short and J 4 bases short, with 17 bases between. CDR3 sequence reads: CASSPGVTYGYGYTF. As DNA, the CDR3 is TGTGCCAGCAGCCCGGGCGTCACTTACGGCTATGGCTACACCTTC.

This clonotype was seen at least ten times. This sequence joins TRBV4-1 and TRBJ2-2; maybe TRBD1 (5 bases). The CDR3 loop spans 16 amino acids. CDR1 and CDR2 from the germline V gene are MGHRA and YSYEKL. Trimming stripped 1 base from V and 5 bases from J, with 14 bases between. This CDR3 is CASSQVSQGWTGELFF. The CDR3 DNA follows: TGCGCCAGCAGCCAAGTGTCCCAGGGCTGGACCGGGGAGCTGTTTTTT.

This chain uses TRBV12-3 or TRBV12-4 with TRBJ2-3; 9 bases are a match to TRBD1. V dropped 5 bases and J dropped 11; count of bases not matched to a gene: 11. The CDR3 has 14 amino acids. CDR3 in amino acids: CASSPAGTGLRQYF. CDR3 nucleotide sequence: TGTGCCAGCAGTCCCGCCGGGACAGGGTTACGGCAGTATTTT.

V is TRBV5-1 and J is TRBJ2-5, with D unresolved. CDR1 is SGHRS and CDR2 is YFSETQ in the germline V gene. The CDR3 covers 14 residues. Trimming took off 5 bases at V and 5 bases at J, with 16 bases between the two ends. The CDR3 sequence is CASSLWRSPETQYF. The CDR3 DNA reads TGCGCCAGCAGTCTTTGGCGCTCCCCCGAGACCCAGTACTTC.

There are many counts of this clonotype. This chain joins TRBV6-1 and TRBJ2-1; D remains ambiguous. Looked up from germline, CDR1 is MNHNS and CDR2 is SASEGT. The CDR3 is 14 residues long. V dropped 0 bases and J dropped 7 bases, with 10 bases sitting between them. The CDR3 coding sequence is TGTGCCAGCAGTGAAGCGGTTTCTGGGAATGAGCAGTTCTTC. This encodes CASSEAVSGNEQFF.

This clonotype was observed at least ten times. The chain recombines TRBV4-3 with TRBJ2-3, with TRBD2 matching over 7 bases. This CDR3 comprises 14 residues. The germline gives CDR1 LGHNA, CDR2 YSLEER. J lost 6 bases, V lost 1 base, and 4 bases had no gene match. The CDR3 here is CASSQGERDDTQYF. Written as DNA, the CDR3 is TGCGCCAGCAGCCAAGGGGAGCGGGACGATACGCAGTATTTT.

This clonotype was seen repeatedly, ten times or more. This chain joins TRBV5-3 and TRBJ1-1, with no clear D. TRBV5-3 is known as an ORF, though its function is uncertain. The CDR3 is made up of 16 amino acids. V gave up 4 bases and J gave up 3 bases, with 19 bases separating them. CDR3 amino acids: CARSIHRAQEDTEAFF. For the CDR3, the DNA is TGTGCCAGAAGCATACACCGGGCCCAAGAGGACACTGAAGCTTTCTTT.

This rearrangement joins TRBV7-9 to TRBJ1-1, with D maybe TRBD1 (5 bases). Between the trimmed V and J ends, which lost 7 bases and 0 bases, there was a span of 15 bases. Germline V lookup: CDR1 SEHNR, CDR2 FQNEAQ (reference sequence). The CDR3 loop spans 15 amino acids. In DNA form, the CDR3 reads TGTGCCAGCATAAGAACAGGAAGAATGAACACTGAAGCTTTCTTT. Its translation: CASIRTGRMNTEAFF.

This clonotype was detected ten times or more. One end of the junction fails to match germline, which may point to a read error. The CDR3 sequence: CASTQRTSGRATHNEQFF. The CDR3 region has the DNA TGCGCCAGCACCCAAAGAACTAGCGGGAGGGCTACACACAATGAGCAGTTCTTC. The J gene is TRBJ2-1, the V gene TRBV4-1, with 13 bases lining up with TRBD2. From germline, CDR1 is MGHRA and CDR2 YSYEKL. The CDR3 totals 18 residues.

This clonotype was found a few times. The rearrangement uses TRBV7-9 and TRBJ2-5; TRBD2 might be the D (6 bases). Germline values: CDR1 SEHNR, CDR2 FQNEAQ (reference sequence). The CDR3 has 15 residues. V gave up 1 base and J gave up 4 bases, with 13 bases separating them. In DNA, the CDR3 is TGTGCCAGCAGCTTAGATCGTTTCGGGGGAGAGACCCAGTACTTC. It codes for CASSLDRFGGETQYF.

This clonotype was found a few times. The chain combines TRBV5-1 with TRBJ2-1; 7 bases line up with TRBD1. Trimming removed 2 bases from V and 9 bases from J; junction bases left unmatched: 2. CDR3 length: 12 residues. Germline CDR1 is SGHRS and CDR2 is YFSETQ. For the CDR3, the DNA is TGCGCCAGCAGCTTACAGGGGATTGAGCAGTTCTTC. Its translation is CASSLQGIEQFF. Filled out from reference TRBV5-1 and TRBJ2-1, the complete variable domain reads KAGVTQTPRYLIKTRGQQVTLSCSPISGHRSVSWYQQTPGQGLQFLFEYFSETQRNKGNFPGRFSGRQFSNSRSEMNVSTLELGDSALYLCASSLQGIEQFFGPGTRLTVL.

In this sample, this clonotype turned up a few times. This rearrangement joins TRBV4-1 to TRBJ2-2; 7 bases are a match to TRBD2. Germline V lookup: CDR1 MGHRA, CDR2 YSYEKL. The CDR3 is 18 residues long. After removal of 5 bases from V and 0 bases from J, the junction contained 12 bases not matched to a gene. The CDR3 reads CASSSEVSGISNTGELFF. CDR3 in DNA: TGCGCCAGCAGCTCGGAAGTCAGCGGGATCTCGAACACCGGGGAGCTGTTTTTT.

This clonotype was seen more than once but under ten times. The chain links TRBV20-1 to TRBJ1-2; tentative D call: TRBD1 (5 bases). This CDR3 spans 12 amino acids. Germline lookup yields CDR1 DFQATT and CDR2 SNEGSKA (reference sequence). V lost 6 bases, J lost 0 bases, and 8 bases lay in between. Here the CDR3 DNA reads TGCAGTGCAGGGGCATCTAACTATGGCTACACCTTC. It encodes CSAGASNYGYTF.

A few counts support this clonotype. This sequence joins TRBV6-1 and TRBJ2-1; D unresolved. There are 14 residues in the CDR3. Germline CDR1 reads MNHNS; CDR2 reads SASEGT. The germline V and J ends were trimmed by 3 bases and 7 bases, with 13 bases remaining between them. The CDR3 loop reads CASSDTRLGNEQFF. CDR3 bases: TGTGCCAGCAGTGATACACGGTTGGGGAATGAGCAGTTCTTC.

This clonotype was counted a few times. The CDR3 here is CASSSDRVKWYGYTF. The CDR3 bases are TGTGCCAGCAGTTCGGACAGGGTCAAATGGTATGGCTACACCTTC. J is TRBJ1-2 and V is TRBV27; 8 nucleotides line up with TRBD1. The V and J ends lost 4 bases and 5 bases, in that order; junction bases with no gene match: 9. The CDR3 has 15 amino acids. The V gene's germline CDR1 is MNHEY and CDR2 SMNVEV (reference sequence).

This clonotype was recorded at least ten times. The chain uses TRBV6-4 and TRBJ2-3, with 14 bases that match TRBD2. This CDR3 region has 15 residues. V lost 5 bases to trimming and J lost 5 bases; unmatched junction nucleotides: 3. Germline assignment: CDR1 MRHNA and CDR2 SNTAGT. This CDR3 is CASSRTSGGLDTQYF. CDR3 bases: TGTGCCAGCAGTCGGACTAGCGGGGGGTTAGATACGCAGTATTTT.

This clonotype was observed many times. The V call is TRBV13, the J call TRBJ2-7; a possible D gene is TRBD2 (5 bases). Germline V gives CDR1 PRHDT, CDR2 FYEKMQ (reference sequence). This CDR3 contains 14 residues. Trimming removed 5 bases at V and 0 bases at J, with 11 bases between. The CDR3 loop is CASSVAGSSYEQYF. In DNA, the CDR3 is TGTGCCAGCAGCGTCGCTGGGAGCTCCTACGAGCAGTACTTC.